This TCR beta chain emerged from a study of Ad26.COV2.S vaccination and SARS-CoV-2 variants. Study results and caveats: In vaccinated individuals, spike-specific CD8+ and CD4+ T cell responses reportedly displayed substantial breadth.

Treatment meaning: roughly 20 received Ad26.COV2.S at low or high dose, single or two shots; roughly five received placebo; per-sample allocation not given. Collection of samples fell on day 63 after the first vaccine or placebo injection. Of note for this clone: What it recognizes is unknown.

The table came from immunoSEQ multiplex PCR; TCRdb's copy has only in-frame clones and leaves some out. The sample includes 350,000 to 450,000 clones, around 86% seen only once; the top ten take 3.4%. The clonotype comes from a person between 18 and 65 years old who received the Ad26.COV2.S COVID-19 vaccine or a placebo. The specimen comprised peripheral blood, sampled in a trial of Ad26.COV2.S vaccine versus placebo.

CDR3 nucleotides: TGTGCCAGCAGCTTTTCCACCGGGGCATACCTCTACGAGCAGTACTTC. Translation gives CASSFSTGAYLYEQYF. The chain joins TRBV5-6 to TRBJ2-7; D possibly matches TRBD1 or TRBD2 (5 bases each). The CDR3 runs to 16 residues. Germline CDR1 SGHDT, CDR2 YYEEEE. V was cut by 2 bases and J by 3 bases, with 18 bases left in between.